These 20 T cell receptor beta chains came from one sample sequenced in a study of T cell changes during pregnancy in multiple sclerosis. The protocol was immunoSEQ multiplex PCR, while the TCRdb copy is restricted to in-frame clones and leaves out a portion. The sample records approximately 42,000 clones, approximately 81% being singletons. This material consisted of CD4+ T cells from peripheral blood mononuclear cells, taken before pregnancy. These receptors were taken from a female donor with multiple sclerosis, enrolled in a pregnancy study.

The chain recombines TRBV10-3 with TRBJ1-2; D unresolved. This CDR3 comprises 12 residues. Germline CDR1 and CDR2: ENHRY and SYGVKD. Trimming removed 0 bases at V and 8 bases at J, with 7 bases between. The CDR3 spells CAISESPGGYTF. CDR3 bases: TGTGCCATCAGTGAGTCCCCCGGGGGCTACACCTTC.

There are a few counts of this clone. The V and J genes are TRBV11-2 and TRBJ2-7; no clear D gene. Germline V gene lookup returns CDR1 SGHAT and CDR2 FQNNGV. The CDR3 sequence is 14 residues long. Trimming took off 1 base at V and 3 bases at J, with 10 bases between the two ends. The CDR3 loop reads CASSLALFSYEQYF. As DNA, the CDR3 is TGTGCCAGCAGCTTAGCTCTCTTTAGCTACGAGCAGTACTTC.

The chain uses TRBV4-3 and TRBJ2-3; 8 bases fit TRBD2. Germline loops: CDR1 LGHNA, CDR2 YSLEER. V lost 1 base and J lost 2; bases outside the gene matches: 8. The CDR3 contains 17 residues. The CDR3 region is CASSQVPAAGDTDTQYF. CDR3 sequence (DNA): TGCGCCAGCAGCCAAGTCCCGGCAGCGGGGGACACAGATACGCAGTATTTT.

Only a few counts were recorded for this clone. The chain joins TRBV2 to TRBJ1-5; 8 bases agree with TRBD1. There are 13 residues in the CDR3. CDR1 SNHLY and CDR2 FYNNEI come from the germline V gene. V was clipped by 11 bases and J by 3 bases; unmatched bases: 6. CDR3: CASGGQVNQPQHF. CDR3 bases: TGTGCCTCAGGGGGCCAAGTCAATCAGCCCCAGCATTTT.

V is TRBV7-8 and J is TRBJ1-3; D not resolved. From germline, CDR1 is SGHVS and CDR2 FQNEAQ. Between the trimmed V and J ends, which lost 5 bases and 0 bases, there was a span of 11 bases. The CDR3 consists of 15 residues. CDR3 DNA: TGTGCCAGCAGCCGAGGACGGGACTCTGGAAACACCATATATTTT. Protein product: CASSRGRDSGNTIYF. Combining the CDR3 with reference TRBV7-8 and TRBJ1-3 gives the whole variable domain GAGVSQSPRYKVAKRGQDVALRCDPISGHVSLFWYQQALGQGPEFLTYFQNEAQLDKSGLPSDRFFAERPEGSVSTLKIQRTQQEDSAVYLCASSRGRDSGNTIYFGEGSWLTVV.

The CDR3 DNA reads as TGCGCCAGCACCTCCCCCGACAGGGATAATTCACCCCTCCACTTT. Amino acid sequence: CASTSPDRDNSPLHF. V is TRBV4-1 and J is TRBJ1-6; 7 bases align to TRBD1. V shed 7 bases and J 5 bases; nucleotides not matched to a gene: 8. The CDR3 loop spans 15 amino acids. The germline gives CDR1 MGHRA, CDR2 YSYEKL.

This sequence joins TRBV5-1 and TRBJ2-7; possibly TRBD2 for D (6 bases). The CDR3 sequence is 15 residues long. The germline V and J ends were trimmed by 0 bases and 4 bases, with 14 bases remaining between them. Germline CDR1 reads SGHRS; CDR2 reads YFSETQ. CDR3 coding DNA: TGCGCCAGCAGCTTGGTGGGGGGAAATTTTTACGAGCAGTACTTC. Residues: CASSLVGGNFYEQYF.

This chain joins TRBV10-1 and TRBJ1-5, with TRBD1 matching over 9 bases. CDR1 is WNHNN, CDR2 SYGVQD, per germline (reference sequence). CDR3 length equals 18 residues. The V and J ends lost 8 bases and 0 bases, in that order; junction bases with no gene match: 14. This CDR3 is CASVQRGQGLDSNQPQHF. CDR3 nucleotides: TGCGCCAGCGTCCAGCGGGGACAGGGACTTGATAGCAATCAGCCCCAGCATTTT.

This chain connects TRBV5-4 to TRBJ2-1; 10 bases match TRBD2. V trimming: 0 bases; J trimming: 8 bases; junction bases outside the gene matches: 2. The CDR3 contains 14 residues. Germline V gene sequence: CDR1 SGHNT, CDR2 YYREEE (reference sequence). CDR3 DNA: TGTGCCAGCAGCTTGGCTAGCGGGAGTGATGAGCAGTTCTTC. The encoded protein is CASSLASGSDEQFF. Together with reference TRBV5-4 and TRBJ2-1, the CDR3 gives the full variable domain: ETGVTQSPTHLIKTRGQQVTLRCSSQSGHNTVSWYQQALGQGPQFIFQYYREEENGRGNFPPRFSGLQFPNYSSELNVNALELDDSALYLCASSLASGSDEQFFGPGTRLTVL.

The chain couples TRBV7-2 to TRBJ1-5; D gene uncertain. This CDR3 has 15 residues. The ends were cut back, 0 bases at V and 5 bases at J, with 11 bases in the middle. Germline CDR1 SGHTA, CDR2 FQGNSA. This CDR3 reads CASSLARREDQPQHF. CDR3 coding DNA: TGTGCCAGCAGCTTAGCCAGGAGGGAAGATCAGCCCCAGCATTTT.

This clone is a singleton in its sample. V is TRBV5-1 and J is TRBJ2-3; 10 positions agree with TRBD2. With V trimmed by 1 base and J by 1 base, 6 bases remained unmatched. This CDR3 region has 17 residues. Per germline, CDR1 SGHRS and CDR2 YFSETQ. CDR3: CASSLRLAGAGTDTQYF. Here the CDR3 DNA reads TGCGCCAGCAGCTTGAGGCTAGCGGGAGCGGGCACAGATACGCAGTATTTT.

This rearrangement joins TRBV7-9 to TRBJ1-4; 8 bases fit TRBD1. J lost 7 bases, V lost 0 bases, and 1 base had no gene match. The CDR3 extends over 14 amino acids. Looked up from germline, CDR1 is SEHNR and CDR2 is FQNEAQ (reference sequence). CDR3 coding DNA: TGTGCCAGCAGCTTAGCAGACAGGGGTGAAAAACTGTTTTTT. Amino acids: CASSLADRGEKLFF.

The chain links TRBV4-1 to TRBJ1-1; TRBD1 matches 8 bases. Germline lookup yields CDR1 MGHRA and CDR2 YSYEKL. V lost 5 bases, J lost 8 bases, and 13 bases stayed unmatched. The CDR3 is 15 residues long. The chain's CDR3 is CASSITDREEWEAFF. CDR3 bases: TGCGCCAGCAGCATCACGGACAGGGAAGAATGGGAAGCTTTCTTT.

The chain has TRBV5-1 and TRBJ1-2, with a weak D call TRBD1 (5 bases). Germline V gene sequence: CDR1 SGHRS, CDR2 YFSETQ. The germline V and J ends were trimmed by 4 bases and 0 bases, with 10 bases remaining between them. The CDR3 has 14 residues. CDR3 in amino acids: CASSPTVTNYGYTF. The CDR3 bases are TGCGCCAGCAGCCCGACAGTTACTAACTATGGCTACACCTTC.

CDR3 in amino acids: CASSATGGQQPQHF. CDR3 bases: TGTGCCAGCAGCGCGACAGGGGGCCAACAGCCCCAGCATTTT. V is TRBV9 and J is TRBJ1-5, with 10 bases identical to TRBD1. CDR1 and CDR2 (germline): SGDLS, YYNGEE. This CDR3 contains 14 residues. The V and J ends lost 3 bases and 7 bases, in that order; junction bases with no gene match: 4. Combining the CDR3 with reference TRBV9 and TRBJ1-5 gives the whole variable domain DSGVTQTPKHLITATGQRVTLRCSPRSGDLSVYWYQQSLDQGLQFLIQYYNGEERAKGNILERFSAQQFPDLHSELNLSSLELGDSALYFCASSATGGQQPQHFGDGTRLSIL.

This chain links TRBV2 with TRBJ2-7; 8 nucleotides match TRBD1. V shed 1 base, J shed 3 bases, and the junction held 2 bases outside the gene matches. The CDR3 consists of 14 residues. The germline V gene encodes CDR1 SNHLY and CDR2 FYNNEI. The CDR3 protein is CASSEGTGFYEQYF. The CDR3, as DNA: TGTGCCAGCAGTGAAGGGACAGGGTTCTACGAGCAGTACTTC.

The chain couples TRBV2 to TRBJ2-2; 9 bases fit TRBD2. Germline CDR1 is SNHLY and CDR2 is FYNNEI. The CDR3 loop spans 15 amino acids. V gave up 1 base and J gave up 6 bases; unmatched junction bases: 3. The CDR3 DNA sequence: TGTGCCAGCAGTGAAGGGATAGCGGGAGCCGGGGAGCTGTTTTTT. As protein: CASSEGIAGAGELFF.

The count of this clone is one. The J gene is TRBJ1-2, the V gene TRBV18; D remains ambiguous. Looked up from germline, CDR1 is KGHSH and CDR2 is LQKENI. The CDR3 contains 13 residues. With 6 bases removed from V and 9 bases from J, the gap between germline ends came to 17 bases. The CDR3: CASSESNDWRYTF. CDR3 sequence (DNA): TGTGCCAGCTCCGAATCAAATGACTGGCGCTACACCTTC.

This sequence joins TRBV19 and TRBJ2-2; D is ambiguous. The CDR3 extends over 18 amino acids. The V end lost 0 bases, the J end lost 3 bases, and 17 bases lay between the germline ends. CDR1 is LNHDA, CDR2 SQIVND, per germline (reference sequence). In DNA, the CDR3 is TGTGCCAGTAGTATAGATCTTAACACACCTCGGGACACCGGGGAGCTGTTTTTT. This translates into CASSIDLNTPRDTGELFF.

V is TRBV28 and J is TRBJ2-7; 9 nucleotides align to TRBD1. Germline V gives CDR1 MDHEN, CDR2 SYDVKM. The CDR3 is made up of 16 amino acids. V lost 4 bases, J lost 5 bases, and 12 bases stayed unmatched. The CDR3, as DNA: TGTGCCAGCAGTTCTACTACAGGGGGCGGGGTACACGAGCAGTACTTC. Its translation is CASSSTTGGGVHEQYF.